A selection of T cell receptor beta chains follows, all from one sample in a study of early T cells in non-severe SARS-CoV-2 infection. TCRdb passed the 5' RACE reads through MiXCR, listing each CDR3 protein once. The repertoire includes about 42,000 distinct CDR3 sequences, approximately 7.1% of them detected once, and roughly 4.7% sits in the top ten. Sequenced: whole blood. Receptors were obtained from an adult who was a healthcare worker with PCR-confirmed SARS-CoV-2 infection or an uninfected control (not recorded which). CDR3s include the opening cysteine and the closing phenylalanine or tryptophan. The D gene is left open where the match is weak. Clone size is given for some rows only: seen once, a few or many times, or a class if the clone is expanded.

D gene: .; V gene: TRBV7-3; clone size: many; J gene: TRBJ1-1; CDR3 protein: CASSQPPNTEAFF; CDR3 DNA: TGTGCCAGCAGCCAACCTCCGAACACTGAAGCTTTCTTT
D gene: .; V gene: TRBV19; clone size: few; J gene: TRBJ1-4; CDR3 protein: CASSIGPPSNEKLFF; CDR3 DNA: TGTGCCAGTAGTATAGGACCGCCCTCTAATGAAAAACTGTTTTTT
D gene: TRBD2; V gene: TRBV6-1; clone size: few; J gene: TRBJ2-5; CDR3 protein: CASSQGSAGLAGGETQYF; CDR3 DNA: TGTGCCAGCAGCCAGGGGTCGGCGGGACTAGCGGGGGGCGAGACCCAGTACTTC
D gene: TRBD1; V gene: TRBV5-1; clone size: few; J gene: TRBJ2-7; CDR3 protein: CASSMRDSLYEQYF; CDR3 DNA: TGCGCCAGCAGCATGAGGGACAGCCTCTACGAGCAGTACTTC
D gene: TRBD1; V gene: TRBV10-3; clone size: .; J gene: TRBJ1-1; CDR3 protein: CAISESSDRGQTEAFF; CDR3 DNA: TGTGCCATCAGTGAGTCAAGTGACAGGGGGCAAACTGAAGCTTTCTTT
D gene: .; V gene: TRBV3-1; clone size: few; J gene: TRBJ1-1; CDR3 protein: CASSPDSGTEAFF; CDR3 DNA: TGTGCCAGCAGCCCAGATTCTGGCACTGAAGCTTTCTTT
D gene: TRBD1; V gene: TRBV5-1; clone size: few; J gene: TRBJ1-5; CDR3 protein: CASSSEGARNQPQHF; CDR3 DNA: TGCGCCAGCAGTTCCGAGGGGGCAAGGAATCAGCCCCAGCATTTT
D gene: .; V gene: TRBV2; clone size: many; J gene: TRBJ2-3; CDR3 protein: CASTERGASTDTQYF; CDR3 DNA: TGTGCCAGCACCGAGAGGGGGGCAAGCACAGATACGCAGTATTTT
D gene: TRBD1; V gene: TRBV20-1; clone size: many; J gene: TRBJ2-5; CDR3 protein: CSEQGPQETQYF; CDR3 DNA: TGCAGTGAACAGGGGCCGCAAGAGACCCAGTACTTC
D gene: .; V gene: TRBV7-2; clone size: .; J gene: TRBJ1-6; CDR3 protein: CASSLAQGGNSPLHF; CDR3 DNA: TGTGCCAGCAGCTTAGCGCAGGGTGGCAATTCACCCCTCCACTTT
D gene: TRBD2; V gene: TRBV13; clone size: .; J gene: TRBJ2-5; CDR3 protein: CASSLGAGRETQYF; CDR3 DNA: TGTGCCAGCAGCTTAGGAGCGGGGAGAGAGACCCAGTACTTC
D gene: .; V gene: TRBV7-2; clone size: few; J gene: TRBJ2-2; CDR3 protein: CASSLVLDTGELFF; CDR3 DNA: TGTGCCAGCAGCTTAGTACTGGACACCGGGGAGCTGTTTTTT
D gene: .; V gene: TRBV29-1; clone size: many; J gene: TRBJ1-1; CDR3 protein: CSVLSLRNTEAFF; CDR3 DNA: TGCAGCGTTCTAAGTTTAAGAAACACTGAAGCTTTCTTT
D gene: .; V gene: TRBV9; clone size: few; J gene: TRBJ2-5; CDR3 protein: CASSEHRQGTQYF; CDR3 DNA: TGTGCCAGCTCTGAACACCGCCAAGGGACCCAGTACTTC
D gene: .; V gene: TRBV7-9; clone size: .; J gene: TRBJ2-2; CDR3 protein: CASSAGLHTGELFF; CDR3 DNA: TGTGCCAGCAGCGCGGGGCTTCACACCGGGGAGCTGTTTTTT
D gene: .; V gene: TRBV4-3; clone size: many; J gene: TRBJ1-4; CDR3 protein: CASSQEGATNEKLFF; CDR3 DNA: TGCGCCAGCAGCCAAGAGGGGGCAACTAATGAAAAACTGTTTTTT
D gene: TRBD1; V gene: TRBV11-2; clone size: .; J gene: TRBJ2-5; CDR3 protein: CASSYRGIGETQYF; CDR3 DNA: TGTGCCAGCAGTTACAGGGGGATCGGAGAGACCCAGTACTTC
D gene: TRBD1; V gene: TRBV12-3/TRBV12-4; clone size: .; J gene: TRBJ1-2; CDR3 protein: CASSLTGVGYTF; CDR3 DNA: TGTGCCAGCAGCCTGACAGGGGTCGGCTACACCTTC
D gene: TRBD2; V gene: TRBV20-1; clone size: few; J gene: TRBJ2-3; CDR3 protein: CSAGRGLAGSDTQYF; CDR3 DNA: TGCAGTGCGGGGCGAGGACTAGCGGGGTCAGATACGCAGTATTTT
D gene: TRBD2; V gene: TRBV2; clone size: many; J gene: TRBJ2-3; CDR3 protein: CASRKLAGMSDTQYF; CDR3 DNA: TGTGCCAGCAGAAAACTAGCGGGGATGAGTGATACGCAGTATTTT
D gene: .; V gene: TRBV7-9; clone size: few; J gene: TRBJ1-2; CDR3 protein: CVSSRGQSYGYTF; CDR3 DNA: TGTGTCAGCAGCCGCGGACAGTCCTATGGCTACACCTTC
D gene: TRBD2; V gene: TRBV20-1; clone size: many; J gene: TRBJ2-3; CDR3 protein: CSARTSGNTDTQYF; CDR3 DNA: TGCAGTGCGAGAACTAGCGGCAACACAGATACGCAGTATTTT
D gene: .; V gene: TRBV20-1; clone size: few; J gene: TRBJ2-1; CDR3 protein: CSASLGARSYNEQFF; CDR3 DNA: TGCAGTGCTAGCTTAGGGGCGCGCTCCTACAATGAGCAGTTCTTC
D gene: .; V gene: TRBV7-6; clone size: many; J gene: TRBJ1-5; CDR3 protein: CASSSGRHQPQHF; CDR3 DNA: TGTGCCAGCAGCTCAGGTAGACATCAGCCCCAGCATTTT
D gene: TRBD2; V gene: TRBV3-1; clone size: .; J gene: TRBJ2-1; CDR3 protein: CASSSRLAGDNEQFF; CDR3 DNA: TGTGCCAGCAGCTCCCGACTAGCGGGGGACAATGAGCAGTTCTTC
D gene: TRBD2; V gene: TRBV6-4; clone size: few; J gene: TRBJ2-3; CDR3 protein: CASSDSPSGGATDTQYF; CDR3 DNA: TGTGCCAGCAGTGACTCCCCTAGCGGGGGGGCCACAGATACGCAGTATTTT
D gene: .; V gene: TRBV11-2; clone size: many; J gene: TRBJ1-6; CDR3 protein: CASSLEAGATLHF; CDR3 DNA: TGTGCCAGCAGCTTAGAGGCGGGCGCGACCCTCCACTTT
D gene: .; V gene: TRBV6-6; clone size: many; J gene: TRBJ1-6; CDR3 protein: CASSAPEGQGNSPLHF; CDR3 DNA: TGTGCCAGCAGTGCCCCGGAGGGGCAGGGTAATTCACCCCTCCACTTT
D gene: .; V gene: TRBV27; clone size: few; J gene: TRBJ1-1; CDR3 protein: CASSSETTGPLNTEAFF; CDR3 DNA: TGTGCCAGCAGTTCTGAGACGACAGGCCCCCTGAACACTGAAGCTTTCTTT
D gene: .; V gene: TRBV30; clone size: many; J gene: TRBJ1-5; CDR3 protein: CAWSVGGYSNQPQHF; CDR3 DNA: TGTGCCTGGAGTGTCGGTGGGTATAGCAATCAGCCCCAGCATTTT
D gene: .; V gene: TRBV7-9; clone size: few; J gene: TRBJ1-2; CDR3 protein: CASSAQGANYGYTF; CDR3 DNA: TGTGCCAGCAGCGCCCAAGGTGCTAACTATGGCTACACCTTC
D gene: TRBD1; V gene: TRBV7-7; clone size: medium-sized; J gene: TRBJ2-7; CDR3 protein: CASSPRDRGDEQYF; CDR3 DNA: TGTGCTAGCAGCCCACGGGACAGGGGGGACGAGCAGTACTTC
D gene: TRBD1; V gene: TRBV6-5; clone size: .; J gene: TRBJ2-7; CDR3 protein: CASREGQASYEQYF; CDR3 DNA: TGTGCCAGCAGAGAGGGACAGGCAAGCTACGAGCAGTACTTC
D gene: .; V gene: TRBV10-1; clone size: many; J gene: TRBJ2-1; CDR3 protein: CASSESMGTEQFF; CDR3 DNA: TGCGCCAGCAGTGAGTCGATGGGTACTGAGCAGTTCTTC
D gene: .; V gene: TRBV6-2/TRBV6-3; clone size: .; J gene: TRBJ2-7; CDR3 protein: CASSRDIYEQYF; CDR3 DNA: TGTGCCAGCAGTAGGGACATCTACGAGCAGTACTTC
D gene: .; V gene: TRBV19; clone size: .; J gene: TRBJ2-7; CDR3 protein: CASTPGAGGEQYF; CDR3 DNA: TGTGCCAGTACCCCCGGGGCCGGGGGCGAGCAGTACTTC
D gene: .; V gene: TRBV5-1; clone size: many; J gene: TRBJ1-5; CDR3 protein: CASSLSGRVNQPQHF; CDR3 DNA: TGCGCCAGCAGCTTGTCAGGGAGGGTTAATCAGCCCCAGCATTTT
D gene: .; V gene: TRBV30; clone size: few; J gene: TRBJ2-7; CDR3 protein: CAPCREAISHEQYF; CDR3 DNA: TGTGCCCCCTGCAGGGAGGCTATCTCTCACGAGCAGTACTTC
D gene: TRBD1; V gene: TRBV11-2; clone size: many; J gene: TRBJ1-1; CDR3 protein: CASSLGQGANTEAFF; CDR3 DNA: TGTGCCAGCAGTCTCGGACAGGGGGCTAACACTGAAGCTTTCTTT
D gene: .; V gene: TRBV14; clone size: few; J gene: TRBJ1-1; CDR3 protein: CASSPLLARNTEAFF; CDR3 DNA: TGTGCCAGCAGCCCCCTCTTGGCGAGGAACACTGAAGCTTTCTTT